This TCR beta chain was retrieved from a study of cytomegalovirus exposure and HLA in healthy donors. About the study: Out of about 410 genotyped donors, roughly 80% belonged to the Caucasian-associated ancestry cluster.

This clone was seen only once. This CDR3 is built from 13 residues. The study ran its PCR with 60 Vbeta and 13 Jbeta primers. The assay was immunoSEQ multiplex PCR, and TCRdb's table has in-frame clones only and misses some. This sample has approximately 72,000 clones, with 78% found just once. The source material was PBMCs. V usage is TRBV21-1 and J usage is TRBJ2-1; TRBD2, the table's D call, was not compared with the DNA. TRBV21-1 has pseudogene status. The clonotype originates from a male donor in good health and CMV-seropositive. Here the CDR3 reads CASSQEGLDEQFF. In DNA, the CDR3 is TGTGCCAGCAGCCAGGAGGGCCTCGATGAGCAGTTCTTC.